This is a list of T cell receptor beta chains from one sample in a study of beta chain features in type 1 diabetes. The table came from immunoSEQ multiplex PCR; TCRdb's copy has only in-frame clones and leaves some out. The sample has about 250,000 clones; roughly 14% are singletons. The sequenced sample was naive CD4+ T cells from blood. The source of these receptors is a woman aged 40-49 years in good health. The CDR3 runs from the conserved cysteine through the conserved F or W. The D gene is left open where the match is weak. Expanded clones are given a class, and other clones once, few, many or no size at all.

V gene: TRBV5-1
clone size: .
D gene: TRBD1
J gene: TRBJ2-1
CDR3 protein: CASSSRQGAIYNEQFF
CDR3 DNA: TGCGCCAGCAGCTCCCGACAGGGGGCGATTTACAATGAGCAGTTCTTC

V gene: TRBV10-3
clone size: few
D gene: TRBD1
J gene: TRBJ1-1
CDR3 protein: CAISDPDRDGTEAFF
CDR3 DNA: TGTGCCATCAGTGACCCCGACAGGGACGGGACTGAAGCTTTCTTT

V gene: TRBV4-1
clone size: .
D gene: .
J gene: TRBJ1-4
CDR3 protein: CASSQADRRNEKLFF
CDR3 DNA: TGCGCCAGCAGCCAAGCAGACAGGAGGAATGAAAAACTGTTTTTT

V gene: TRBV5-4
clone size: .
D gene: TRBD2
J gene: TRBJ2-7
CDR3 protein: CASSLGLAGGYYEQYF
CDR3 DNA: TGTGCCAGCAGCTTGGGACTAGCGGGGGGGTACTACGAGCAGTACTTC

V gene: TRBV6-4
clone size: many
D gene: TRBD2
J gene: TRBJ2-1
CDR3 protein: CASSPGTRGEQFF
CDR3 DNA: TGTGCCAGCAGTCCCGGGACTAGGGGTGAGCAGTTCTTC

V gene: TRBV27
clone size: .
D gene: TRBD2
J gene: TRBJ2-3
CDR3 protein: CASSLSPGRVSTDTQYF
CDR3 DNA: TGTGCCAGCAGTTTATCCCCAGGGAGGGTTAGTACAGATACGCAGTATTTT

V gene: TRBV6-5
clone size: .
D gene: .
J gene: TRBJ1-2
CDR3 protein: CASSLQGYGYTF
CDR3 DNA: TGTGCCAGCAGTCTACAGGGATATGGCTACACCTTC

V gene: TRBV11-2
clone size: .
D gene: TRBD1
J gene: TRBJ1-6
CDR3 protein: CASSRDRDISPLHF
CDR3 DNA: TGTGCCAGCAGCCGGGACAGGGATATTTCACCCCTCCACTTT

V gene: TRBV6-5
clone size: few
D gene: .
J gene: TRBJ2-1
CDR3 protein: CASSYYPNEQFF
CDR3 DNA: TGTGCCAGCAGTTACTATCCAAATGAGCAGTTCTTC

V gene: TRBV13
clone size: .
D gene: .
J gene: TRBJ2-7
CDR3 protein: CASSPTGWGLSYEQYF
CDR3 DNA: TGTGCCAGCAGCCCCACAGGTTGGGGGCTCTCCTACGAGCAGTACTTC

V gene: TRBV9
clone size: few
D gene: TRBD1
J gene: TRBJ1-3
CDR3 protein: CASSVSGTASGNTIYF
CDR3 DNA: TGTGCCAGCAGCGTATCCGGGACAGCCTCTGGAAACACCATATATTTT

V gene: TRBV18
clone size: few
D gene: TRBD2
J gene: TRBJ2-1
CDR3 protein: CASSPLAGGDNEQFF
CDR3 DNA: TGTGCCAGCTCACCACTAGCGGGGGGTGACAATGAGCAGTTCTTC

V gene: TRBV19
clone size: .
D gene: .
J gene: TRBJ1-2
CDR3 protein: CASKIYGLDGYTF
CDR3 DNA: TGTGCCAGTAAAATTTATGGCCTCGATGGCTACACCTTC

V gene: TRBV27
clone size: .
D gene: TRBD2
J gene: TRBJ2-3
CDR3 protein: CASSLTAGGLTDTQYF
CDR3 DNA: TGTGCCAGCAGTTTGACAGCGGGGGGGCTTACAGATACGCAGTATTTT

V gene: TRBV7-9
clone size: .
D gene: .
J gene: TRBJ2-5
CDR3 protein: CASSSAAQETQYF
CDR3 DNA: TGTGCCAGCAGCTCCGCGGCACAAGAGACCCAGTACTTC

V gene: TRBV9
clone size: few
D gene: TRBD2
J gene: TRBJ2-5
CDR3 protein: CASSVASRGGQETQYF
CDR3 DNA: TGTGCCAGCAGCGTAGCTTCCCGCGGGGGGCAAGAGACCCAGTACTTC

V gene: TRBV9
clone size: .
D gene: .
J gene: TRBJ2-3
CDR3 protein: CASSSGTDYTDTQYF
CDR3 DNA: TGTGCCAGCAGCTCCGGGACGGACTACACAGATACGCAGTATTTT

V gene: TRBV6-5
clone size: .
D gene: .
J gene: TRBJ2-7
CDR3 protein: CASSYSREPVYEQYF
CDR3 DNA: TGTGCCAGCAGTTACTCCCGTGAGCCCGTCTACGAGCAGTACTTC